This record looks at one T cell receptor beta chain sequence and its context. The data were taken from a study of CD8 T cells in Susac syndrome. The multiple sclerosis control cohort comprised treatment-naive individuals presenting with stable or active relapsing-remitting disease. TEMRA cells underwent FACS enrichment and CD8+ and CD4+ T cells underwent negative isolation. Germline loops: CDR1 SNHLY, CDR2 FYNNEI. Trimming at V came to 10 bases and at J to 7 bases, leaving 12 bases not matched to a gene. The CDR3 covers 16 residues. With random hexamers, reverse transcription was performed on 0.5 to 1 ug of RNA. The CDR3 of TCR beta was amplified by immunoSEQ multiplex PCR across 54 Vbeta and 13 Jbeta. TCRdb re-called the immunoSEQ multiplex PCR reads with MiXCR, one entry per CDR3 protein. Of 100,000 to 150,000 distinct CDR3 sequences in the sample, approximately 94% are singletons; the top ten hold over 0.1%.

This TCR came from a human donor with multiple sclerosis. Sequencing input: CD4+ T cells from PBMCs. The V and J genes are TRBV2 and TRBJ2-2; 13 bases are shared with TRBD2. The CDR3 spells CAIPPDRTSGSGELFF. CDR3 in DNA: TGTGCCATACCCCCGGACCGGACTAGCGGGAGCGGGGAGCTGTTTTTT.